Sequencing of this TCR beta chain was carried out in a study of blood T cell repertoires in COVID-19. This clone was counted only a few times. Libraries were prepared by immunoSEQ multiplex PCR; TCRdb keeps only in-frame clonotypes and omits some of them. The data show fewer than 50,000 clones, approximately 87% seen once. CDR3 length: 14 residues. The germline V gene has CDR1 KGHSH and CDR2 LQKENI. V gave up 3 bases and J gave up 6 bases; unmatched junction bases: 7. The sample consisted of peripheral blood. The chain joins TRBV18 to TRBJ1-2, with 7 bases that match TRBD1. This receptor was taken from a human donor in a cohort sampled during active COVID-19. DNA for the CDR3: TGTGCCAGCTCACCTCTTGGGACAGAAGATGGCTACACCTTC. It yields the protein CASSPLGTEDGYTF.